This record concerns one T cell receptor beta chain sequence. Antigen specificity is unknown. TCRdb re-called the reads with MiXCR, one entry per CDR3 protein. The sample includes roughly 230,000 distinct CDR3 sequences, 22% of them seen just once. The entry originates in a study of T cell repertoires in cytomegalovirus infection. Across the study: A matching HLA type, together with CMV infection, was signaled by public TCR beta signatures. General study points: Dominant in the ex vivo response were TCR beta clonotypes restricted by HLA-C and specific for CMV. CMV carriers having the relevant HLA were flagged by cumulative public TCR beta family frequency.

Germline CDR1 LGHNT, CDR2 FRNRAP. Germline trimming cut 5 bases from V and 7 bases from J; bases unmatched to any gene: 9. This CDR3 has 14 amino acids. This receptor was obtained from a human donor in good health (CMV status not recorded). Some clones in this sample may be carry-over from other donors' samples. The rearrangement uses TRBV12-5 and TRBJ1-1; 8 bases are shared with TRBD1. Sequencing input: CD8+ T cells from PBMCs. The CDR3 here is CASGPRTGTSEAFF. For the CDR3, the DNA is TGTGCTAGTGGTCCCCGGACAGGGACGAGTGAAGCTTTCTTT.